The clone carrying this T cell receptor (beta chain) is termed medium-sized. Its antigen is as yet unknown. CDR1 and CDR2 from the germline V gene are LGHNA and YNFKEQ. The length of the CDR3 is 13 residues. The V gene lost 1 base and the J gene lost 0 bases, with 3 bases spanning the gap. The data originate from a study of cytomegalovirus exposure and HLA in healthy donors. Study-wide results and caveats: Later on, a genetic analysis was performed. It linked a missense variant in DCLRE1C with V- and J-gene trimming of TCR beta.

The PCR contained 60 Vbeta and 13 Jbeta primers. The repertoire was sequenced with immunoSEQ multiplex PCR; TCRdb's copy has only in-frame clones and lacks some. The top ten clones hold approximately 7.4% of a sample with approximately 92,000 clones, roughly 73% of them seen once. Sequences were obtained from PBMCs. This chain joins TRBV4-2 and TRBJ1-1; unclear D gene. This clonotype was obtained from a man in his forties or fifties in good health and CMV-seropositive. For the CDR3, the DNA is TGTGCCAGCAGCCAAGGAGTGAACACTGAAGCTTTCTTT. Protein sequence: CASSQGVNTEAFF.